The 12 T cell receptor beta chains presented below share a single source sample, sequenced in a study of Ad26.COV2.S vaccination and SARS-CoV-2 variants. Treatment specified: some 20 received Ad26.COV2.S at low or high dose, single or two shots; five or six received placebo; per-sample allocation not given. Repertoires come from day 63 after the first vaccine or placebo injection. Generated by immunoSEQ multiplex PCR, the TCRdb table keeps only in-frame clones and is missing some. The table records about 240,000 clones, around 89% of them present only once. This material consisted of peripheral blood, taken in a trial of Ad26.COV2.S vaccine versus placebo. These receptors all come from a person between 18 and 65 years old who received the Ad26.COV2.S COVID-19 vaccine or a placebo.

J is TRBJ1-4 and V is TRBV5-5; D is unresolved. Germline V CDR1 and CDR2: SGHKS, YYEKEE (reference sequence). This CDR3 region has 16 residues. V gave up 3 bases and J gave up 2 bases, with 14 bases separating them. CDR3 nucleotides: TGTGCCAGCAGCTCCCCGGACGTTGGGACTAATGAAAAACTGTTTTTT. Residues: CASSSPDVGTNEKLFF.

This rearrangement joins TRBV13 to TRBJ2-1; tentative D call: TRBD2 (6 bases). CDR1 and CDR2 (germline): PRHDT, FYEKMQ (reference sequence). This CDR3 region has 13 residues. Trimming removed 5 bases at V and 7 bases at J, with 12 bases between. CDR3 residues: CASSKFSGNEQFF. As DNA, the CDR3 is TGTGCCAGCAGCAAATTTAGCGGAAATGAGCAGTTCTTC.

The chain is built from TRBV10-3 and TRBJ2-2, with 15 bases fitting TRBD2. This CDR3 is 21 amino acids long. V dropped 4 bases and J dropped 0; count of bases not matched to a gene: 12. Germline V gene data show CDR1 as ENHRY and CDR2 as SYGVKD. The CDR3: CAISGGGLAGGPGANTGELFF. The DNA of the CDR3 is TGTGCCATCAGTGGAGGCGGACTAGCGGGAGGGCCGGGAGCGAACACCGGGGAGCTGTTTTTT.

The chain is built from TRBV9 and TRBJ2-1, with 10 bases that match TRBD2. CDR3 length: 17 residues. J gave up 4 bases and V 0 bases, and 7 bases lay outside the gene matches. Germline-derived CDR1 and CDR2 are SGDLS and YYNGEE. In nucleotides, the CDR3 is TGTGCCAGCAGCGTAGCTTGGACTAGCGGAGAATACAATGAGCAGTTCTTC. Translating it yields CASSVAWTSGEYNEQFF.

This chain joins TRBV30 and TRBJ1-6; 10 bases are a match to TRBD1. There are 13 residues in the CDR3. Per the germline V gene, CDR1 is GTSNPN and CDR2 is SVGIG (reference sequence). V was pared by 5 bases and J by 8 bases, with 3 bases of the junction left unmatched. The CDR3 nucleotides are TGTGCCTGGGGACAGGGGGAATATTCACCCCTCCACTTT. Translated, it gives CAWGQGEYSPLHF. The full variable domain, with the rest looked up from reference TRBV30 and TRBJ1-6, is SQTIHQWPATLVQPVGSPLSLECTVEGTSNPNLYWYRQAAGRGLQLLFYSVGIGQISSEVPQNLSASRPQDRQFILSSKKLLLSDSGFYLCAWGQGEYSPLHFGNGTRLTVT.

This chain links TRBV6-5 with TRBJ2-5, with 9 positions matching TRBD2. The germline CDR1 and CDR2 sequences are MNHEY and SVGAGI. This CDR3 region has 13 residues. Trimming cost V 6 bases and J 4 bases; bases outside gene matches: 3. The CDR3 region is CASRALAGETQYF. The CDR3 bases are TGTGCCAGCAGGGCACTAGCGGGAGAGACCCAGTACTTC.

The V call is TRBV7-2, the J call TRBJ1-5; D is perhaps TRBD1 (5 bases). V lost 4 bases, J lost 0 bases, and 10 bases lay in between. CDR3 length: 15 residues. Germline V lookup: CDR1 SGHTA, CDR2 FQGNSA. The CDR3, as DNA: TGTGCCAGCAGCTCCGGACACAATAGCAATCAGCCCCAGCATTTT. Its translation is CASSSGHNSNQPQHF.

V gene TRBV28 combines with J gene TRBJ2-1; tentatively, D is TRBD2 (6 bases). This CDR3 spans 15 amino acids. The V and J ends lost 3 bases and 6 bases respectively, with 15 bases between them. Germline CDR1 is MDHEN and CDR2 is SYDVKM. CDR3 in DNA: TGTGCCAGCAGTTTTCCGGGGGAAAGTTTCAATGAGCAGTTCTTC. It is translated as CASSFPGESFNEQFF. Full variable domain (missing parts from reference TRBV28 and TRBJ2-1): DVKVTQSSRYLVKRTGEKVFLECVQDMDHENMFWYRQDPGLGLRLIYFSYDVKMKEKGDIPEGYSVSREKKERFSLILESASTNQTSMYLCASSFPGESFNEQFFGPGTRLTVL.

This chain connects TRBV28 to TRBJ2-7; possibly TRBD1 for D (6 bases). Germline-derived CDR1 and CDR2 are MDHEN and SYDVKM. The CDR3 consists of 16 residues. V was clipped by 1 base and J by 0 bases, with 13 bases between them. CDR3 sequence reads: CASSLSWDTYSYEQYF. The CDR3 nucleotides are TGTGCCAGCAGTTTATCTTGGGACACTTACTCCTACGAGCAGTACTTC.

V usage is TRBV18 and J usage is TRBJ1-6, with D maybe TRBD1 (5 bases). V was trimmed by 5 bases and J by 6 bases, leaving 20 bases between them. CDR1 and CDR2 from the germline V gene are KGHSH and LQKENI. CDR3 length: 17 amino acids. In DNA, the CDR3 is TGTGCCAGCTCAAGGTCGGGGACCTACGATATTAATTCACCCCTCCACTTT. Translation gives CASSRSGTYDINSPLHF.

This clone came up once. The chain combines TRBV25-1 with TRBJ2-6; D gene unclear. The germline V gene has CDR1 MGHDK and CDR2 SYGVNS. This CDR3 is built from 13 residues. The ends were cut back, 6 bases at V and 0 bases at J, with 3 bases in the middle. The CDR3 reads CASRDSGANVLTF. The CDR3 coding sequence is TGTGCCAGCAGAGACTCTGGGGCCAACGTCCTGACTTTC.

The chain combines TRBV5-1 with TRBJ2-2; 8 bases fit TRBD2. Germline V gives CDR1 SGHRS, CDR2 YFSETQ. The CDR3 consists of 14 residues. After removal of 4 bases from V and 6 bases from J, the junction contained 5 bases not matched to a gene. The CDR3 spells CASSGGAGAGELFF. As DNA, the CDR3 is TGCGCCAGCAGCGGGGGAGCGGGAGCCGGGGAGCTGTTTTTT.